Presented here are 25 T cell receptor beta chains from one specimen sequenced in a study of beta chain features in type 1 diabetes. Every bit of the isolated RNA underwent reverse transcription, so sequencing read expressed TCRB transcripts. Profiling relied on immunoSEQ multiplex PCR, and the TCRdb table lists in-frame clones only, not all of them. Of 120,000 or so clones in the sample, around 16% were seen once. These TCRs' antigens remain unknown. Study-level findings and limits: Shorter TCRB CDR3s, moderately but significantly so, were found in Type 1 diabetes patients in all four CD4+ subsets.

The sequenced material came from central memory CD4+ T cells from blood. Source of these receptors: a young man with type 1 diabetes.

This clone was found many times. V usage is TRBV7-2 and J usage is TRBJ1-1; D is undetermined. The CDR3 consists of 15 residues. Looked up from germline, CDR1 is SGHTA and CDR2 is FQGNSA. V lost 3 bases to trimming and J lost 0 bases, with 11 bases between them. CDR3 sequence (DNA): TGTGCCAGCAGCTTCGTGGCGGGATTGAACACTGAAGCTTTCTTT. Encoded protein: CASSFVAGLNTEAFF.

The sample holds a few counts of this clone. The chain recombines TRBV29-1 with TRBJ2-1, with D tentatively TRBD1 (6 bases). V was trimmed by 6 bases and J by 0 bases, leaving 15 bases between them. This CDR3 comprises 15 residues. Germline CDR1 SQVTM, CDR2 ANQGSEA. Written as DNA, the CDR3 is TGCAGCGTAAACAGGGCCGTTAGCTCCTACAATGAGCAGTTCTTC. It is translated as CSVNRAVSSYNEQFF.

The J gene is TRBJ2-3, the V gene TRBV7-2, with D perhaps matching TRBD1 (6 bases). The CDR3 length is 14 residues. Germline assignment: CDR1 SGHTA and CDR2 FQGNSA. V was pared by 5 bases and J by 2 bases, with 11 bases between. The CDR3 DNA is TGTGCCAGCAGCCGGGGACAAATCACAGATACGCAGTATTTT. It codes for CASSRGQITDTQYF.

Remarks on this clone: This may arise from a read error, as a much more abundant clone is one base away. The chain employs TRBV20-1 and TRBJ2-5; 10 bases line up with TRBD2. The CDR3 covers 11 residues. CDR1 and CDR2 (germline): DFQATT, SNEGSKA (reference sequence). The CDR3 coding sequence is TGCTGTGCTTGGACTAGCGGGACCCAGTACTTC. Residues: CCAWTSGTQYF.

This chain joins TRBV4-1 and TRBJ2-3, with D possibly being TRBD2 (6 bases). Trimming removed 4 bases from V and 1 base from J, with 15 bases in between. This CDR3 is built from 16 residues. The V gene's germline CDR1 is MGHRA and CDR2 YSYEKL. The CDR3 protein is CASSPLHGRGTDTQYF. For the CDR3, the DNA is TGCGCCAGCAGCCCCCTGCACGGGAGAGGCACAGATACGCAGTATTTT.

V is TRBV10-3 and J is TRBJ2-3; TRBD1 is a possible D gene (6 bases). V was clipped by 7 bases and J by 4 bases, with 12 bases between them. Germline V gives CDR1 ENHRY, CDR2 SYGVKD. There are 13 residues in the CDR3. The CDR3 DNA reads TGTGCCATCAATCTGGCAGGGGCAGATACGCAGTATTTT. Translation gives CAINLAGADTQYF.

The count of this clone is one. The CDR3 DNA sequence: TGTGCCAGCAGCTCTCAGGGTTCAGATACGCAGTATTTT. Protein sequence: CASSSQGSDTQYF. The chain combines TRBV5-6 with TRBJ2-3; a possible D gene is TRBD1 (5 bases). Trimming shortened V by 3 bases and J by 4 bases, and 9 bases separated the two germline ends. Germline V lookup: CDR1 SGHDT, CDR2 YYEEEE. The CDR3 is 13 amino acids. The whole variable domain, filled in from reference TRBV5-6 and TRBJ2-3, reads DAGVTQSPTHLIKTRGQQVTLRCSPKSGHDTVSWYQQALGQGPQFIFQYYEEEERQRGNFPDRFSGHQFPNYSSELNVNALLLGDSALYLCASSSQGSDTQYFGPGTRLTVL.

This clone was detected a few times. The sample holds other DNA sequences that translate to the same CDR3. In nucleotides, the CDR3 is TGCAGCGAAACAGGGCAGGGGGGAGAGACCCAGTACTTC. This encodes CSETGQGGETQYF. This chain uses TRBV29-1 with TRBJ2-5, with D tentatively TRBD1 (7 bases). This CDR3 comprises 13 residues. The germline gives CDR1 SQVTM, CDR2 ANQGSEA. V dropped 7 bases and J dropped 4 bases, with 16 bases sitting between them.

The chain uses TRBV30 and TRBJ1-5; the match to TRBD1 covers 8 bases. CDR3 size: 14 residues. Germline assignment: CDR1 GTSNPN and CDR2 SVGIG (reference sequence). V dropped 4 bases and J dropped 4; count of bases not matched to a gene: 6. The CDR3 nucleotides read TGTGCCTGGACCAGGACAGGGCTTAATCAGCCCCAGCATTTT. This gives the protein CAWTRTGLNQPQHF.

The CDR3 DNA reads TGTGCCAGCAGCTTACAGACTGATACGCAGTATTTT. Its protein is CASSLQTDTQYF. The chain employs TRBV7-9 and TRBJ2-3, with D unresolved. V was cut by 2 bases and J by 6 bases, with 6 bases left in between. The CDR3 length is 12 residues. Germline values: CDR1 SEHNR, CDR2 FQNEAQ (reference sequence).

This clone was seen more than once but under ten times. The V and J genes are TRBV7-9 and TRBJ1-1; unclear D gene. Germline-derived CDR1 and CDR2 are SEHNR and FQNEAQ (reference sequence). Between the trimmed V and J ends, which lost 8 bases and 5 bases, there was a span of 18 bases. This CDR3 has 14 residues. Here the CDR3 reads CASGRLRGYTEAFF. Here the CDR3 DNA reads TGTGCCAGCGGACGCCTTCGGGGATATACTGAAGCTTTCTTT.

The rearrangement joins TRBV27 to TRBJ2-1; 11 nucleotides line up with TRBD2. Germline assignment: CDR1 MNHEY and CDR2 SMNVEV (reference sequence). This CDR3 has 17 amino acids. V was pared by 5 bases and J by 4 bases, with 10 bases of the junction left unmatched. The CDR3 sequence: CASSPQLGTSGYNEQFF. The CDR3 coding sequence is TGTGCCAGCAGTCCCCAGCTCGGGACTAGCGGTTACAATGAGCAGTTCTTC.

This chain joins TRBV9 and TRBJ1-1, with D uncertain. Trimming took off 4 bases at V and 2 bases at J, with 9 bases between the two ends. There are 13 residues in the CDR3. Germline V CDR1 and CDR2: SGDLS, YYNGEE. CDR3 loop: CASSSSINTEAFF. The CDR3 DNA sequence: TGTGCCAGCAGCTCGTCGATTAACACTGAAGCTTTCTTT.

The rearrangement uses TRBV9 and TRBJ1-2; D ambiguous. Trimming shortened V by 0 bases and J by 5 bases, and 11 bases separated the two germline ends. Germline V gene lookup returns CDR1 SGDLS and CDR2 YYNGEE. This CDR3 is 14 amino acids long. DNA for the CDR3: TGTGCCAGCAGCGTAGGTGGGTTCGGATATGGCTACACCTTC. As protein: CASSVGGFGYGYTF.

The chain recombines TRBV7-9 with TRBJ2-1; 7 nucleotides match TRBD2. Germline loops: CDR1 SEHNR, CDR2 FQNEAQ (reference sequence). The CDR3 is 14 amino acids. Germline trimming cut 4 bases from V and 7 bases from J; bases unmatched to any gene: 7. The CDR3 loop reads CASSSPGRENEQFF. CDR3 nucleotides: TGTGCCAGCAGCTCCCCAGGGAGGGAAAATGAGCAGTTCTTC.

The chain recombines TRBV10-3 with TRBJ2-7; the D is unclear. This CDR3 is 13 amino acids long. Looked up from germline, CDR1 is ENHRY and CDR2 is SYGVKD. Trimming pared 5 bases from V and 3 bases from J, leaving 11 bases between. CDR3: CAISSGSRYEQYF. DNA of the CDR3: TGTGCCATCAGTAGTGGTTCGCGCTACGAGCAGTACTTC.

A remark on this clone: One end of the junction varies from germline; a read error may be responsible. J is TRBJ1-1 and V is TRBV7-7; TRBD1 agrees at 9 bases. The germline gives CDR1 SSHAT, CDR2 FNYEAQ (reference sequence). The CDR3 totals 14 residues. The CDR3 bases are TGTGCTAGCAGTTCGGACAGGGGGAACACTGAAGCTTTCTTT. Protein: CASSSDRGNTEAFF.

V gene TRBV2 combines with J gene TRBJ2-3, with 12 bases matching TRBD2. CDR3 length: 16 residues. Germline lookup yields CDR1 SNHLY and CDR2 FYNNEI. V shed 6 bases and J 3 bases; nucleotides not matched to a gene: 7. CDR3 region: CASSFLAGGPTDTQYF. The CDR3 DNA reads as TGTGCCAGCAGCTTTCTAGCGGGAGGGCCGACAGATACGCAGTATTTT.

In its sample, this clone was seen a few times. Within the sample, other DNA sequences also encode this same CDR3. This sequence joins TRBV18 and TRBJ2-7; no definite D call. CDR3 size: 12 residues. V was shortened by 5 bases and J by 1 base, with 6 bases between the two germline ends. The germline V gene encodes CDR1 KGHSH and CDR2 LQKENI. The chain's CDR3 is CASSTDSYEQYF. The DNA of the CDR3 is TGTGCCAGCTCAACAGATTCCTACGAGCAGTACTTC.

The chain carries TRBV10-3 and TRBJ1-2; 11 bases line up with TRBD1. The J segment lost 4 bases and the V segment lost 0 bases, leaving 7 bases of the junction unmatched. The CDR3 runs 17 residues. Germline values: CDR1 ENHRY, CDR2 SYGVKD. Here the CDR3 reads CAISESPGTGGSYGYTF. The DNA of the CDR3 is TGTGCCATCAGTGAGTCCCCCGGGACAGGGGGTAGCTATGGCTACACCTTC.

This clone has just a few counts. V usage is TRBV7-9 and J usage is TRBJ2-7; TRBD2 aligns across 13 bases. V lost 6 bases to trimming and J lost 5 bases; unmatched junction nucleotides: 10. The CDR3 is 16 amino acids. CDR1 is SEHNR, CDR2 FQNEAQ, per germline (reference sequence). The CDR3 is CASRPPGLAGIHEQYF. The CDR3 region has the DNA TGTGCCAGCAGACCGCCGGGACTAGCGGGGATACACGAGCAGTACTTC.

Worth noting for this clone: A read error may explain this, as a much larger clone is one base away. The chain uses TRBV9 and TRBJ2-7; 9 bases fit TRBD1. Germline V lookup: CDR1 SGDLS, CDR2 YYNGEE. The CDR3 has 15 residues. The CDR3 spells CARSVGGTGKNEQYF. The CDR3, as DNA: TGTGCCCGCAGCGTAGGGGGGACAGGGAAGAACGAGCAGTACTTC.

V usage is TRBV30 and J usage is TRBJ1-3; D ambiguous. The V gene lost 5 bases and the J gene lost 0 bases, with 2 bases spanning the gap. This CDR3 is built from 11 residues. In germline, CDR1 is GTSNPN, CDR2 SVGIG (reference sequence). The CDR3 DNA is TGTGCCTGGGGCTCTGGAAACACCATATATTTT. Its protein product is CAWGSGNTIYF.

This chain's CDR3 is CASSFVGNEQFF. The DNA for the CDR3 is TGTGCCAGCAGCTTCGTGGGCAATGAGCAGTTCTTC. The rearrangement uses TRBV7-2 and TRBJ2-1; unclear D gene. Trimming removed 3 bases from V and 6 bases from J, with 6 bases in between. CDR3 length equals 12 residues. The germline CDR1 and CDR2 sequences are SGHTA and FQGNSA.

The DNA for the CDR3 is TGTGCCTTTTTATCCCCTCGAGGTCTCCACTACGAGCAGTACTTC. This gives the protein CAFLSPRGLHYEQYF. V is TRBV30 and J is TRBJ2-7; D call uncertain. CDR1 and CDR2 (germline): GTSNPN, SVGIG (reference sequence). Trimming took off 7 bases at V and 3 bases at J, with 22 bases between the two ends. CDR3 length equals 15 residues.